This entry lists 7 T cell receptor beta chains sequenced from one sample in a study of blood T cell repertoires in COVID-19. Assay: immunoSEQ multiplex PCR; the TCRdb copy retains only in-frame clones and omits some. The sample lists approximately 220,000 clones, 88% occurring once. Input material: PBMCs or T cells enriched from blood (not recorded which). These receptors originate from a woman in her twenties or thirties who had recovered from COVID-19.

The V call is TRBV10-3, the J call TRBJ1-1; the match to TRBD1 covers 9 bases. The CDR3 is 15 residues long. Germline V gene lookup returns CDR1 ENHRY and CDR2 SYGVKD. Unmatched junction bases numbered 10, after V lost 10 bases and J lost 1 base. The CDR3 nucleotides are TGTGCCACCACCCCGGGACAGGGATCGAACACTGAAGCTTTCTTT. This encodes CATTPGQGSNTEAFF.

The V gene is TRBV2, the J gene TRBJ1-2; tentatively, D is TRBD1 (6 bases). The CDR3 loop spans 12 amino acids. V was pared by 5 bases and J by 5 bases, with 9 bases between. CDR1 is SNHLY, CDR2 FYNNEI, per germline. For the CDR3, the DNA is TGTGCCAGCAGTAATACAGGGTATGGCTACACCTTC. This codes for CASSNTGYGYTF.

This clone was observed many times. V is TRBV2 and J is TRBJ1-1; 7 nucleotides agree with TRBD1. In germline, CDR1 is SNHLY, CDR2 FYNNEI. The CDR3 is made up of 13 amino acids. With V trimmed by 9 bases and J by 4 bases, 8 bases remained unmatched. The CDR3 DNA reads TGTGCCAGATCCCAGGGGGAAGGCACTGAAGCTTTCTTT. This gives the protein CARSQGEGTEAFF.

In DNA, the CDR3 is TGTGCCAGCAGCCAAGCCGGGACAGGGGAAGCTTTCTTT. Protein product: CASSQAGTGEAFF. This chain joins TRBV3-1 (or the pseudogene TRBV3-2) and TRBJ1-1; TRBD1 matches at 9 bases. Germline V gene sequence: CDR1 LGHDT, CDR2 YNNKEL (reference sequence). Trimming cost V 1 base and J 8 bases; bases outside gene matches: 2. The CDR3 covers 13 residues.

The chain joins TRBV25-1 to TRBJ1-1; TRBD1 is a possible D gene (5 bases). Germline CDR1 MGHDK, CDR2 SYGVNS. V was clipped by 1 base and J by 5 bases, with 11 bases between them. The CDR3 is 14 residues long. DNA for the CDR3: TGTGCCAGCAGTGAATCAGGGAGGTTTACTGAAGCTTTCTTT. Translation: CASSESGRFTEAFF.

J is TRBJ1-1 and V is TRBV28, with D perhaps matching TRBD1 (6 bases). Trimming removed 6 bases from V and 5 bases from J, with 16 bases in between. In germline, CDR1 is MDHEN, CDR2 SYDVKM. The CDR3 totals 14 residues. The CDR3 DNA reads as TGTGCCAGCAGCCCGACAGGTATACGGACTGAAGCTTTCTTT. Protein product: CASSPTGIRTEAFF.

The rearrangement uses TRBV12-1 and TRBJ1-1. TRBV12-1 represents a pseudogene. The CDR3 has 14 residues. CDR3 nucleotides: TGTGCCAGCAGCTCCTTCCTACGGGGCACTGAAGCTTTCTTT. Its translation: CASSSFLRGTEAFF.